This T cell receptor beta chain emerged from a study of T cell responses to AZD1222 COVID-19 vaccine. The study's findings and limits: Baseline testing showed seropositivity in only 5 or 6 AZD1222 recipients. The donors showed a predominance of white British ancestry and of females, with possible underestimation of clonal diversity. Repertoire sampling happened only post peak T cell response. With dominance at 160-218 and 743-854, vaccine-associated CD4 TCRs spanned spike.

With regard to this clone: Its antigen remains unidentified.

Assay: immunoSEQ multiplex PCR; the TCRdb copy retains only in-frame clones and omits some. Here the sample spans 150,000 to 200,000 clones, roughly nine tenths being singletons. Per the germline V gene, CDR1 is MNHEY and CDR2 is SVGAGI. Trimming left V 5 bases short and J 2 bases short, with 16 bases between. The length of the CDR3 is 15 residues. This chain joins TRBV6-5 and TRBJ2-7; D may be TRBD1 (7 bases). This sample comprised peripheral blood, obtained 28 days after the second AZD1222 dose. The source of this sequence is an adult who received the AZD1222 COVID-19 vaccine. CDR3: CASSTGQDYPYEQYF. The CDR3 nucleotides are TGTGCCAGCAGTACCGGACAGGACTACCCCTACGAGCAGTACTTC.